The sequence of this T cell receptor (beta chain) was determined in a study of cytomegalovirus exposure and HLA in healthy donors. Study at large: Early released data comprised 80 million to 100 million unique TCRs from HLA-typed donors.

General study results and limits: It was in a later analysis that TCR association rates were seen to vary by HLA locus, highest for DRB1 and lowest for HLA-C. CMV antigen specificity of a few CMV-associated chains was confirmed in vitro. Most observed TCR sequences were rare, whereas some public TCRs were detected in many donors.

The V end lost 1 base, the J end lost 8 bases, and 8 bases lay between the germline ends. This CDR3 spans 12 amino acids. Germline lookup yields CDR1 KGHSH and CDR2 LQKENI. For this clone: Its antigen is currently unknown.

In the PCR, 60 Vbeta and 13 Jbeta primers were used. Method: immunoSEQ multiplex PCR; TCRdb's copy keeps in-frame clones and lacks some. The table has 120,000 or so clones, about three quarters seen once. This chain connects TRBV18 to TRBJ1-1; D gene ambiguous. The sample taken for sequencing was PBMCs. This TCR derives from a man aged 30-40 years in good health and CMV-seronegative. CDR3 region: CASSPREREAFF. The CDR3 DNA reads TGTGCCAGCTCACCACGGGAGAGAGAAGCTTTCTTT.